This T cell receptor beta chain originates from a study of T cells in pancreatic ductal adenocarcinoma. No neoadjuvant therapy was given to the selected pancreatic ductal adenocarcinoma patients before their surgery. Trimming shortened V by 1 base and J by 0 bases, and 8 bases separated the two germline ends. Germline V gives CDR1 SGHNT, CDR2 YYREEE (reference sequence). This CDR3 has 16 residues. Sequenced by immunoSEQ multiplex PCR; TCRdb stores in-frame clones only, minus some. The table shows 4,500 or so clones, with roughly 88% occurring only once. The TCR was taken from a human donor with pancreatic ductal adenocarcinoma. The chain couples TRBV5-4 to TRBJ2-6; no reliable D call. Sequencing was performed on pancreatic tumor tissue. CDR3 nucleotide sequence: TGTGCCAGCAGCTTGTCTGACTTCTCTGGGGCCAACGTCCTGACTTTC. Translating gives CASSLSDFSGANVLTF.